This T cell receptor beta chain was recorded in a study of shared clonotypes between healthy human individuals. Overall study: CD4 naive cells filled three plates per donor, CD4 memory three, CD8 naive two and CD8 memory one. General study points: In this cohort, only blood was sampled, and tissue repertoires likely differ. The naive CD4 repertoires of a handful of donors were compared, and around 4.7% of clonotypes were shared. Among the subsets, naive ones generally showed larger estimated richness than memory ones.

Sequencing used immunoSEQ multiplex PCR; TCRdb keeps in-frame clones, though not all of them. The table has more than 2,000,000 clones, around nine tenths seen once. Of note for this clone: Its antigen is unidentified.

CDR3 length: 16 amino acids. The V and J ends lost 7 bases and 2 bases respectively, with 20 bases between them. Germline CDR1 is MNHEY and CDR2 is SMNVEV (reference sequence). Sequencing was performed on naive CD4+ T cells sorted from blood. Described subset: CD45RA+ positively selected. The chain is built from TRBV27 and TRBJ1-2; D is ambiguous. This clonotype originated in a man in his late teens or twenties in good health. CDR3 in DNA: TGTGCCAGCACTTCGACTTGGCCACAGAAAAACTATGGCTACACCTTC. It encodes CASTSTWPQKNYGYTF.